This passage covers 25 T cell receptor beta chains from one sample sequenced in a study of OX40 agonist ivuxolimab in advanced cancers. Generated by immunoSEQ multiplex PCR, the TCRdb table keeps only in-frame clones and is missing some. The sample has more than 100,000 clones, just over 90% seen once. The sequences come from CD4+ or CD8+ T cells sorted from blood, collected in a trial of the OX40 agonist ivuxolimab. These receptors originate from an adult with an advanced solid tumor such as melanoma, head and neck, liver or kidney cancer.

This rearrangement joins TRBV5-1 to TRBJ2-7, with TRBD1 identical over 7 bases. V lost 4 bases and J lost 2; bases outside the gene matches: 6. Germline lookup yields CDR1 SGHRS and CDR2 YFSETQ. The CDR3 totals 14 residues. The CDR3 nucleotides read TGCGCCAGCAGCCCGGGACAGACAGCCTACGAGCAGTACTTC. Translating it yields CASSPGQTAYEQYF.

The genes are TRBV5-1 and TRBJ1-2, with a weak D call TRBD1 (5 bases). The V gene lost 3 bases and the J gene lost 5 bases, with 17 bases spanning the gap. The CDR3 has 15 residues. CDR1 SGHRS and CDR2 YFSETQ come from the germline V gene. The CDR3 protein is CASSSDPGTAYGYTF. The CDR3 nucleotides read TGCGCCAGCAGCTCAGACCCCGGGACCGCATATGGCTACACCTTC.

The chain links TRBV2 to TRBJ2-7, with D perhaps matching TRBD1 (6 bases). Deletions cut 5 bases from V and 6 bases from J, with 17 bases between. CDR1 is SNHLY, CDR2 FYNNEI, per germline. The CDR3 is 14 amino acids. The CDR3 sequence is CASSRRDTSLEQYF. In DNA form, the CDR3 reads TGTGCCAGCAGTCGACGGGACACTTCCCTCGAGCAGTACTTC.

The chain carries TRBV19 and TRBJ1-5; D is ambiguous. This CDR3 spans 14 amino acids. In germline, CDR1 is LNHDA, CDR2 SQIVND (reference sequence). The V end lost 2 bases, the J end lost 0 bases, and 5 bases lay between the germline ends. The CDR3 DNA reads TGTGCCAGTAGTATATACGGTAGCAATCAGCCCCAGCATTTT. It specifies CASSIYGSNQPQHF.

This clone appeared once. CDR3 sequence (DNA): TGTGCCAGCTCACCCGGGTGGGCGTACAATGAGCAGTTCTTC. Translating it yields CASSPGWAYNEQFF. The genes are TRBV18 and TRBJ2-1, with D hard to call. The V gene lost 3 bases and the J gene lost 4 bases, with 10 bases spanning the gap. The CDR3 is 14 residues long. Germline values: CDR1 KGHSH, CDR2 LQKENI.

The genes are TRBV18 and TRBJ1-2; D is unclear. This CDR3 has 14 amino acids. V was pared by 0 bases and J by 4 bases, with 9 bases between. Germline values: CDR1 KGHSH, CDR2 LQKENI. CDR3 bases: TGTGCCAGCTCACCACCGCAGACGGGCTATGGCTACACCTTC. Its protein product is CASSPPQTGYGYTF.

The CDR3 reads CASSSTREGDTQYF. CDR3 nucleotides: TGTGCCAGCAGCTCGACACGGGAGGGAGATACGCAGTATTTT. The chain joins TRBV5-6 to TRBJ2-3; 8 bases align to TRBD2. Trimming at V came to 3 bases and at J to 5 bases, leaving 5 bases not matched to a gene. Looked up from germline, CDR1 is SGHDT and CDR2 is YYEEEE. CDR3 size: 14 residues. Combining the CDR3 with reference TRBV5-6 and TRBJ2-3 gives the whole variable domain DAGVTQSPTHLIKTRGQQVTLRCSPKSGHDTVSWYQQALGQGPQFIFQYYEEEERQRGNFPDRFSGHQFPNYSSELNVNALLLGDSALYLCASSSTREGDTQYFGPGTRLTVL.

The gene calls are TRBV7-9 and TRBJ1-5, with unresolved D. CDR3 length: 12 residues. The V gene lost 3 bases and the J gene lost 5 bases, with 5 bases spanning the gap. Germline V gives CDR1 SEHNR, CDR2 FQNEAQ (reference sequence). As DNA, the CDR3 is TGTGCCAGCAGCTTGCGTGATCAGCCCCAGCATTTT. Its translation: CASSLRDQPQHF.

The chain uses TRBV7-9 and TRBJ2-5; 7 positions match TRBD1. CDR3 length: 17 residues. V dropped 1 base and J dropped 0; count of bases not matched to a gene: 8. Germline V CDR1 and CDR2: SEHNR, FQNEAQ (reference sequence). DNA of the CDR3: TGTGCCAGCAGCTTAGGCAGGGGGAACTTTTACCAAGAGACCCAGTACTTC. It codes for CASSLGRGNFYQETQYF.

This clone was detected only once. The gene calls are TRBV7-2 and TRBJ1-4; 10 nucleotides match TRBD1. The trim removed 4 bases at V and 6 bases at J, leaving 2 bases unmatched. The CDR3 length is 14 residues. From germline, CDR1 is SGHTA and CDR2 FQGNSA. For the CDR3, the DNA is TGTGCCAGCAGCTCGGGACAGGGGTATGAAAAACTGTTTTTT. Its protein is CASSSGQGYEKLFF.

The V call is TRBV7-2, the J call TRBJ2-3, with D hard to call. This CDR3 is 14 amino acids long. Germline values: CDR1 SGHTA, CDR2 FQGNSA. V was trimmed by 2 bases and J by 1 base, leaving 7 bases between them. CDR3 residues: CASSLKSGTDTQYF. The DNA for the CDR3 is TGTGCCAGCAGCTTAAAGTCCGGCACAGATACGCAGTATTTT.

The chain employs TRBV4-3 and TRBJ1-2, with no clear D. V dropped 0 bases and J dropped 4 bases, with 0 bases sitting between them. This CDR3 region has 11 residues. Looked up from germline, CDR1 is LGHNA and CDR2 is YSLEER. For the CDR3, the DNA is TGCGCCAGCAGCCAAGACTATGGCTACACCTTC. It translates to CASSQDYGYTF.

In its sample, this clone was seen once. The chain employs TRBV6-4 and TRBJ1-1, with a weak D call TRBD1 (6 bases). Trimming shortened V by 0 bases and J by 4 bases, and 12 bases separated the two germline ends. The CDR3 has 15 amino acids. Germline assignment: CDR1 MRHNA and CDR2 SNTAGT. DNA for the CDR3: TGTGCCAGCAGTGACTCGGGGGTAGGGGGCACTGAAGCTTTCTTT. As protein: CASSDSGVGGTEAFF.

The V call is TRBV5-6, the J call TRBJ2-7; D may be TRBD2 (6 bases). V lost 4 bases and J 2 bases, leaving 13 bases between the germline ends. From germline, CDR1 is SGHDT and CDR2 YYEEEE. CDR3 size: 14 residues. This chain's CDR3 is CASSLRGATYEQYF. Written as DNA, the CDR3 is TGTGCCAGCAGCCTACGCGGGGCAACCTACGAGCAGTACTTC.

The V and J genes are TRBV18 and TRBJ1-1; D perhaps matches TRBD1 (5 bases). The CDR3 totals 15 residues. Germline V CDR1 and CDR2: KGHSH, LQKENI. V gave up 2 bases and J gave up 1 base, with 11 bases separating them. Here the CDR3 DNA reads TGTGCCAGCTCACCAACTTCGACAGAGAACACTGAAGCTTTCTTT. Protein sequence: CASSPTSTENTEAFF.

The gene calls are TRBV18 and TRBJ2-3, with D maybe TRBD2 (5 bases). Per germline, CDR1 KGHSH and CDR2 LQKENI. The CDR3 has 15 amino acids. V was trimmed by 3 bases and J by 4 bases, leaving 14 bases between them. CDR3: CASSPGLTRADTQYF. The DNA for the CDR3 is TGTGCCAGCTCACCCGGACTTACTAGGGCAGATACGCAGTATTTT.

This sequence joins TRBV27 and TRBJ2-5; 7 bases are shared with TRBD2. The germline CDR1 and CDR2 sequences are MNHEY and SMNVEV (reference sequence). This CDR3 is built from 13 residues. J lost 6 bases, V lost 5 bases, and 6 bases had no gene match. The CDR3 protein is CASSSGKVKTQYF. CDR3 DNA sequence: TGTGCCAGCAGTAGCGGGAAGGTAAAGACCCAGTACTTC.

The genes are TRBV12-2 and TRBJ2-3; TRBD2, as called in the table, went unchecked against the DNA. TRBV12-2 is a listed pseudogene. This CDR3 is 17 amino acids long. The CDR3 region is CASRPGLAGECTDTQYF. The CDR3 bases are TGTGCAAGTCGCCCAGGACTAGCGGGGGAGTGCACAGATACGCAGTATTTT.

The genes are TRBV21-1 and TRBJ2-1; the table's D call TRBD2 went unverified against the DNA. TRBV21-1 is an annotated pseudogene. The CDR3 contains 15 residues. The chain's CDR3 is CASSKVAGQNNEQFF. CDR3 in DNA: TGTGCCAGCAGCAAAGTTGCGGGGCAGAACAATGAGCAGTTCTTC.

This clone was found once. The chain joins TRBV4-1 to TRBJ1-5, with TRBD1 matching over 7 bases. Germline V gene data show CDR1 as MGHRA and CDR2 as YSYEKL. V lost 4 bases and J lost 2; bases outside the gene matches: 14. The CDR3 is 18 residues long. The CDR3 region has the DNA TGCGCCAGCAGCCGAACGAGAAGAGACAGGGAGGGCAATCAGCCCCAGCATTTT. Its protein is CASSRTRRDREGNQPQHF.

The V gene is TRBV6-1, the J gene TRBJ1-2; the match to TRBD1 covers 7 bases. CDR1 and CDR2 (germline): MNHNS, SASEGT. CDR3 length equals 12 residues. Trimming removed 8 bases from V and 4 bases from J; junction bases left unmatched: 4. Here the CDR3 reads CASAGTVYGYTF. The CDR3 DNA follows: TGTGCCAGCGCCGGGACAGTCTATGGCTACACCTTC.

The CDR3 loop reads CASSGEGRGNTEAFF. The DNA of the CDR3 is TGTGCCAGCAGCGGGGAGGGACGGGGGAACACTGAAGCTTTCTTT. The chain employs TRBV9 and TRBJ1-1; D may be TRBD1 (5 bases). The CDR3 is 15 residues long. V lost 3 bases, J lost 1 base, and 13 bases lay in between. Germline V CDR1 and CDR2: SGDLS, YYNGEE.

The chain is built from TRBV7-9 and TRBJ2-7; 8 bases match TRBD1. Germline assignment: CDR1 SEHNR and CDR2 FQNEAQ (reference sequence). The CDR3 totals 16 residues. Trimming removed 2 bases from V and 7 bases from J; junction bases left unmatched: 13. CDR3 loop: CASSLRAGTGTREQYF. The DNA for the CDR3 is TGTGCCAGCAGCTTAAGGGCCGGGACAGGTACTAGAGAGCAGTACTTC.

The CDR3, as DNA: TGTGCCAGCAGCCTGGGGAGACATTCAACTAATGAAAAACTGTTTTTT. Residues: CASSLGRHSTNEKLFF. The V gene is TRBV14, the J gene TRBJ1-4; D is unresolved. This CDR3 has 16 residues. Deletions cut 4 bases from V and 0 bases from J, with 12 bases between. From germline, CDR1 is SGHDN and CDR2 FVKESK.

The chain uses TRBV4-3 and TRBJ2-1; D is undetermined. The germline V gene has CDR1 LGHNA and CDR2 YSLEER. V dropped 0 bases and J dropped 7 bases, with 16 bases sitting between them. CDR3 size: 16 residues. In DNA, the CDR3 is TGCGCCAGCAGCCAAGATCGAAAACCCCAGAGTAATGAGCAGTTCTTC. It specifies CASSQDRKPQSNEQFF.